What follows are 5 T cell receptor beta chains derived from one specimen sequenced in a study of control samples from healthy donors and cancer patients. Clones were read by immunoSEQ multiplex PCR, and TCRdb kept only the in-frame ones, dropping some. The sample has about 130,000 clones, about 91% seen once. The sample taken for sequencing was blood. The receptor source for this set is a man aged 18-30 years in good health.

V usage is TRBV2 and J usage is TRBJ2-1; tentatively, D is TRBD2 (6 bases). The germline V and J ends were trimmed by 9 bases and 2 bases, with 11 bases remaining between them. Germline assignment: CDR1 SNHLY and CDR2 FYNNEI. This CDR3 has 13 amino acids. This CDR3 is CASSSATYNEQFF. In nucleotides, the CDR3 is TGTGCCAGTTCTAGCGCGACCTACAATGAGCAGTTCTTC.

This chain connects TRBV11-2 to TRBJ1-3, with a possible D match to TRBD1 (5 bases). V lost 1 base to trimming and J lost 4 bases, with 8 bases between them. The germline gives CDR1 SGHAT, CDR2 FQNNGV. The CDR3 contains 14 residues. The CDR3 protein is CASSLAPGGNTIYF. The CDR3 DNA reads as TGTGCCAGCAGCTTAGCGCCAGGGGGAAACACCATATATTTT.

The V and J genes are TRBV5-1 and TRBJ2-5, with D uncertain. Trimming stripped 2 bases from V and 2 bases from J, with 13 bases between. The CDR3 extends over 15 amino acids. CDR1 SGHRS and CDR2 YFSETQ come from the germline V gene. The CDR3 DNA sequence: TGCGCCAGCAGCTTTAGGGCCCGAGGTCAAGAGACCCAGTACTTC. It yields the protein CASSFRARGQETQYF.

In this sample, this clone turned up once. The chain recombines TRBV5-1 with TRBJ2-2; D remains unclear. Germline values: CDR1 SGHRS, CDR2 YFSETQ. The CDR3 totals 13 residues. V was pared by 4 bases and J by 4 bases, with 8 bases between. The CDR3 region is CASSATGTGELFF. DNA of the CDR3: TGCGCCAGCAGCGCCACGGGCACCGGGGAGCTGTTTTTT.

The chain employs TRBV9 and TRBJ2-5; 9 bases are a match to TRBD2. The CDR3 length is 15 residues. The germline V gene has CDR1 SGDLS and CDR2 YYNGEE. The V and J ends lost 0 bases and 5 bases, in that order; junction bases with no gene match: 5. CDR3 DNA: TGTGCCAGCAGCGTAGGCCGTAGCGGGGGCGAGACCCAGTACTTC. Residues: CASSVGRSGGETQYF. The entire variable domain, with the rest obtained from reference TRBV9 and TRBJ2-5, is as follows: DSGVTQTPKHLITATGQRVTLRCSPRSGDLSVYWYQQSLDQGLQFLIQYYNGEERAKGNILERFSAQQFPDLHSELNLSSLELGDSALYFCASSVGRSGGETQYFGPGTRLLVL.